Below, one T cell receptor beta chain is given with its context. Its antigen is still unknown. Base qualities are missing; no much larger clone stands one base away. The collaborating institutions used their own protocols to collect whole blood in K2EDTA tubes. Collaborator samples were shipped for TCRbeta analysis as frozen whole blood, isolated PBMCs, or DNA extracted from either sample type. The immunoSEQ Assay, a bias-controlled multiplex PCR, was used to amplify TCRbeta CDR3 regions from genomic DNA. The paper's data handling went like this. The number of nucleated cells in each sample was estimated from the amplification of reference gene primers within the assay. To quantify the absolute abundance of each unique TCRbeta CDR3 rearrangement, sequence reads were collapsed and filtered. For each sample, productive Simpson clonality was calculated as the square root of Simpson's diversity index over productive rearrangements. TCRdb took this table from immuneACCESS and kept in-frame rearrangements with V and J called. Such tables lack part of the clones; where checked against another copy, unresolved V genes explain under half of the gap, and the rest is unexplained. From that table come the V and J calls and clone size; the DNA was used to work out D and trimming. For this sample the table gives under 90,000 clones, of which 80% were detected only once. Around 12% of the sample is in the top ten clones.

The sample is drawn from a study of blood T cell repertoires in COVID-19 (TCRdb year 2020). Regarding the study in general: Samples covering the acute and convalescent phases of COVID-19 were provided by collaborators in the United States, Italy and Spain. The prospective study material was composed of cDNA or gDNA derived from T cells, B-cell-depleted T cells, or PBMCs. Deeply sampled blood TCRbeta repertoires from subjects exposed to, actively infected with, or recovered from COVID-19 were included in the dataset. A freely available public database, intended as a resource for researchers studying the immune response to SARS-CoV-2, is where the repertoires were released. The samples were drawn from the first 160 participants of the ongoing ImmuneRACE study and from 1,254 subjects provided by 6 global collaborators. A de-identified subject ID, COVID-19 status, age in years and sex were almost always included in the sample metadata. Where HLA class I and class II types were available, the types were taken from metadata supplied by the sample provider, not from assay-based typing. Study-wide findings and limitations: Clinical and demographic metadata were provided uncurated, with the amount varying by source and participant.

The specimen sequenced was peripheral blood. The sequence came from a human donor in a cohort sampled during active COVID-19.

The DNA sequence is as follows: TGTGCCAGCAGTTTAAGCGGACAGCCCCAGCATTTT. Its translation is CASSLSGQPQHF. The V and J genes are TRBV6-6 and TRBJ1-5; there is no confident call for the D gene. Measured from the cysteine to the phenylalanine, the CDR3 is 12 residues long. Only CDR3 DNA remains: 36 bases, in frame from the first base. The V end loses 4 bases and the J end loses 7 bases, and a stretch of 8 bases separates them. CDR1 is given as MNHNY and CDR2 as SVGAGI, both from the germline V gene (reference sequence).